This T cell receptor (beta chain) comes out of a study of blood T cell repertoires in COVID-19. Study overall: Both acute and convalescent COVID-19 samples were obtained from the United States, Italy and Spain.

Participants spanned ages about 18 to 90 years and resided in about two dozen US areas. Cohort 3 recovered donors had two negative PCRs, clearance, or symptom resolution. This CDR3 spans 15 amino acids. Per the germline V gene, CDR1 is SGDLS and CDR2 is YYNGEE. Trimming removed 2 bases from V and 1 base from J; junction bases left unmatched: 3. As processed by the authors: The authors estimated nucleated cell counts from reference gene primer amplification. Sequencing was performed with immunoSEQ multiplex PCR; in TCRdb, only in-frame clones are kept and a portion is missing. That table supplies the V and J calls and clone size; D and trimming were determined from the DNA. This sample has approximately 350,000 clones, with 80% to 90% found just once.

The TCR originated in a man in his late teens or twenties who had recovered from COVID-19. This chain joins TRBV9 and TRBJ2-3; 8 bases align to TRBD1. Sequenced: PBMCs or T cells enriched from blood (not recorded which). The CDR3 region is CASSVRGQGTDTQYF. CDR3 sequence (DNA): TGTGCCAGCAGCGTTCGGGGACAGGGCACAGATACGCAGTATTTT.